The clone carrying this T cell receptor (beta chain) was seen a few times. As yet, its antigen is unknown. This sample was included in a study of T cells after yellow fever vaccination. Looking at the study overall: Any fraction with a low cell number was prepared using SMART-Seq v4 Ultra Low Input.

Whole-study results and caveats: A large majority of primary-vaccination clones showed up again after the booster (approximately 95% CD4, around 90% CD8). When the response was secondary, it was weaker but reached its peak faster, day 5 versus 15.

The TCR cDNA carried a universal primer site and UMIs from 5'RACE template switching. TCRdb called the 5' RACE reads again in MiXCR, with one record for every CDR3 protein. Among fewer than 350,000 distinct CDR3 sequences listed, 8.7% were seen once. This sequence was found in a man between 18 and 29 years old who received the YFV17D yellow fever vaccine. Sequencing used PBMCs, obtained on the day of the first yellow fever vaccination.

The DNA for the CDR3 is TGTGCCAGCAGCTTGGGACTAGCGGGGGGTATCACAGATACGCAGTATTTT. Residues: CASSLGLAGGITDTQYF. The V and J genes are TRBV5-8 and TRBJ2-3; 13 bases fit TRBD2. Germline CDR1 SGHTS, CDR2 YDEGEE. There are 17 residues in the CDR3. J was trimmed by 2 bases and V by 0 bases; bases with no gene match: 3.